Ten or more counts support the clone carrying this T cell receptor (beta chain). No antigen is known for it. Germline V lookup: CDR1 SGHTA, CDR2 FQGNSA. Trimming at V came to 1 base and at J to 6 bases, leaving 13 bases not matched to a gene. There are 18 residues in the CDR3. Presence of unique molecular identifiers characterized the TCR beta cDNA libraries. TCRdb reanalysed the PCR reads using MiXCR and keeps one entry per CDR3 protein. This table holds more than 450,000 distinct CDR3 sequences, around 44% found once. This sample was taken from a study of post-analysis software for immune sequencing data. Study-wide points: By F measure, samples from a shared preparation batch strongly co-clustered. Five TRBV segments were significantly more frequent in patients than in controls. TRBV5-6, TRBV5-1 and TRBV20-1 were among these segments.

Sequencing was performed on blood. This rearrangement joins TRBV7-2 to TRBJ2-1, with TRBD2 matching over 9 bases. The TCR originated in a girl aged 5 to 17 with multiple sclerosis. The CDR3 DNA sequence: TGTGCCAGCAGCTTAGGGGCTAGCGGGGTCCGTAGGGGCAATGAGCAGTTCTTC. The encoded protein is CASSLGASGVRRGNEQFF.